The rows below give T cell receptor beta chains drawn from one sample of a study of shared clonotypes between healthy human individuals. Assay used: immunoSEQ multiplex PCR; TCRdb lists only in-frame clones, some missing. The sample gives approximately 1.5 million clones, approximately 98.5% of which show up once; under 0.45% is in the top ten. The sample consisted of naive CD4+ T cells sorted from blood. These receptors were obtained from a man younger than 40 in good health. CDR3s include the opening cysteine and the closing phenylalanine or tryptophan. A D gene is named only where the DNA matches it firmly. Only part of the rows carry a size: once, few, many, or a class if the clone is expanded.

TRBJ2-2 NA TRBV27 NA CASRYWGASTGELFF TGTGCCAGCAGATATTGGGGGGCGTCCACCGGGGAGCTGTTTTTT
TRBJ2-1 NA TRBV6-1 NA CASSEARARNNEQFF TGTGCCAGCAGTGAAGCGCGGGCTAGAAACAATGAGCAGTTCTTC
TRBJ2-7 NA TRBV28 NA CAKVRPLYEQYF TGTGCAAAAGTGAGGCCTCTCTACGAGCAGTACTTC
TRBJ2-3 NA TRBV9 NA CASRRGGGAAADTQYF TGTGCCAGCAGGCGCGGAGGGGGCGCGGCGGCAGATACGCAGTATTTT
TRBJ2-7 NA TRBV10-3 NA CAISDGTPYEQYF TGTGCCATCAGTGACGGGACCCCCTACGAGCAGTACTTC
TRBJ2-3 NA TRBV5-1 TRBD2 CASSSGLAGVADTQYF TGCGCCAGCAGCTCCGGACTAGCGGGAGTTGCAGATACGCAGTATTTT
TRBJ1-5 once TRBV30 TRBD1 CAWSVGQGGIQPQHF TGTGCCTGGAGTGTAGGGCAGGGGGGCATTCAGCCCCAGCATTTT
TRBJ2-7 NA TRBV28 NA CASSLLSRPSQAYEQYF TGTGCCAGCAGTTTATTGTCGAGACCGAGTCAGGCCTACGAGCAGTACTTC
TRBJ1-1 NA TRBV10-3 TRBD1 CAIRGQSEAFF TGTGCCATCAGGGGACAGTCTGAAGCTTTCTTT
TRBJ1-2 NA TRBV2 NA CASSEGHNYGYTF TGTGCCAGCAGTGAAGGACACAACTATGGCTACACCTTC
TRBJ1-5 NA TRBV9 NA CASSVEVGDQPQHF TGTGCCAGCAGCGTAGAGGTTGGAGATCAGCCCCAGCATTTT